Below, 14 T cell receptor beta chains from the same sample are listed, as sequenced in a study of blood T cell repertoires in COVID-19. This table comes from immunoSEQ multiplex PCR, and its TCRdb copy is limited to in-frame clones, with some not included. The profile shows around 160,000 clones, 85% to 90% of them singletons. Material for sequencing was peripheral blood. The receptors stem from an older man with acute or convalescent COVID-19.

The CDR3 loop is CASSPEDGNYGYTF. CDR3 DNA: TGCGCCAGCAGCCCGGAAGACGGGAACTATGGCTACACCTTC. The chain carries TRBV5-1 and TRBJ1-2; D is undetermined. This CDR3 has 14 amino acids. Between the trimmed V and J ends, which lost 4 bases and 2 bases, there was a span of 12 bases. Looked up from germline, CDR1 is SGHRS and CDR2 is YFSETQ. The full variable domain, rest sourced from reference TRBV5-1 and TRBJ1-2, is KAGVTQTPRYLIKTRGQQVTLSCSPISGHRSVSWYQQTPGQGLQFLFEYFSETQRNKGNFPGRFSGRQFSNSRSEMNVSTLELGDSALYLCASSPEDGNYGYTFGSGTRLTVV.

The J gene is TRBJ2-3, the V gene TRBV5-1, with 10 bases aligning to TRBD1. The junction had 8 bases not matched to a gene; V was cut back by 6 bases and J by 1 base. This CDR3 spans 16 amino acids. Germline V gene lookup returns CDR1 SGHRS and CDR2 YFSETQ. CDR3 protein: CASTLPGTGGTDTQYF. DNA for the CDR3: TGCGCCAGCACGCTGCCCGGGACAGGGGGCACAGATACGCAGTATTTT.

In regard to this clone: Additional DNA sequences in this sample encode the identical CDR3. The chain combines TRBV14 with TRBJ1-2; 7 bases line up with TRBD1. Germline V gives CDR1 SGHDN, CDR2 FVKESK. J gave up 2 bases and V 4 bases, and 7 bases lay outside the gene matches. This CDR3 has 15 amino acids. CDR3 loop: CASSLRQGWNYGYTF. The DNA for the CDR3 is TGTGCCAGCAGCCTACGACAGGGTTGGAACTATGGCTACACCTTC.

The V gene is TRBV28, the J gene TRBJ1-2, with D maybe TRBD1 (5 bases). CDR3 size: 15 residues. CDR1 and CDR2 (germline): MDHEN, SYDVKM. V was cut by 3 bases and J by 8 bases, with 19 bases left in between. The CDR3 loop is CASSFGGVGLGGYTF. The CDR3 coding sequence is TGTGCCAGCAGTTTTGGCGGGGTGGGACTGGGCGGCTACACCTTC.

The chain combines TRBV14 with TRBJ2-1, with 11 bases lining up with TRBD1. Losses at the gene ends were 4 bases for V and 8 bases for J; bases not matched to a gene: 7. CDR3 size: 15 residues. Germline lookup yields CDR1 SGHDN and CDR2 FVKESK. The CDR3 sequence is CASSRRTGGRDEQFF. The CDR3 DNA sequence: TGTGCCAGCAGCCGTCGGACAGGGGGCCGCGATGAGCAGTTCTTC.

The chain combines TRBV7-7 with TRBJ2-1; D possibly corresponds to TRBD1 (5 bases). The CDR3 spans 14 residues. The V gene lost 1 base and the J gene lost 5 bases, with 9 bases spanning the gap. CDR1 is SSHAT, CDR2 FNYEAQ, per germline (reference sequence). The CDR3 region is CASSLDRQNNEQFF. CDR3 sequence (DNA): TGTGCCAGCAGCTTAGATAGACAGAACAATGAGCAGTTCTTC.

This clone has just a few counts. This chain joins TRBV27 and TRBJ1-6; D unresolved. Germline CDR1 reads MNHEY; CDR2 reads SMNVEV (reference sequence). V was shortened by 0 bases and J by 5 bases, with 14 bases between the two germline ends. There are 17 residues in the CDR3. CDR3 bases: TGTGCCAGCAGTTTATCTTTCGGGCCGGGGAATAATTCACCCCTCCACTTT. Its translation is CASSLSFGPGNNSPLHF.

The chain is built from TRBV19 and TRBJ1-3; 8 positions agree with TRBD1. Germline V gene sequence: CDR1 LNHDA, CDR2 SQIVND (reference sequence). The trim removed 5 bases at V and 0 bases at J, leaving 6 bases unmatched. The CDR3 length is 16 residues. The CDR3 coding sequence is TGTGCCAGTAGTCGCGGACAGGGAATCTCTGGAAACACCATATATTTT. It encodes CASSRGQGISGNTIYF.

A single count supports this clone. This rearrangement joins TRBV28 to TRBJ2-3; 15 positions match TRBD2. V lost 6 bases and J lost 2; bases outside the gene matches: 12. The CDR3 loop spans 19 amino acids. From germline, CDR1 is MDHEN and CDR2 SYDVKM. The CDR3 DNA follows: TGTGCCAGCAGACCGGGACTAGCGGGAGGCCCGGTGTACACAGATACGCAGTATTTT. This translates into CASRPGLAGGPVYTDTQYF.

The chain combines TRBV9 with TRBJ1-5, with D maybe TRBD1 (6 bases). V lost 4 bases to trimming and J lost 1 base, with 18 bases between them. The CDR3 consists of 17 residues. Germline assignment: CDR1 SGDLS and CDR2 YYNGEE. The CDR3 is CASSPTRGHMSNQPQHF. The CDR3 DNA sequence: TGTGCCAGCAGCCCCACGAGGGGACACATGAGCAATCAGCCCCAGCATTTT.

The rearrangement uses TRBV18 and TRBJ2-3; D possibly corresponds to TRBD2 (5 bases). The CDR3 contains 13 residues. Trimming removed 3 bases at V and 6 bases at J, with 10 bases between. Germline assignment: CDR1 KGHSH and CDR2 LQKENI. The CDR3 DNA sequence: TGTGCCAGCTCACCGTCCCCGGGGGATACGCAGTATTTT. This encodes CASSPSPGDTQYF.

The chain carries TRBV3-1 (or the pseudogene TRBV3-2) and TRBJ1-2; 8 bases align to TRBD1. CDR1 is LGHDT, CDR2 YNNKEL, per germline (reference sequence). The CDR3 loop spans 14 amino acids. Trimming cost V 5 bases and J 6 bases; bases outside gene matches: 8. The CDR3 bases are TGTGCCAGCAGCTTGACAGGGGTGCCCGATGGCTACACCTTC. Amino acids: CASSLTGVPDGYTF.

The chain employs TRBV6-4 and TRBJ1-2, with 7 positions matching TRBD1. V shed 7 bases and J 1 base; nucleotides not matched to a gene: 9. The CDR3 is made up of 15 amino acids. Looked up from germline, CDR1 is MRHNA and CDR2 is SNTAGT. CDR3 nucleotide sequence: TGTGCCAGCAACCGGGACAGTTCGCTTAACTATGGCTACACCTTC. Amino acid sequence: CASNRDSSLNYGYTF.

J is TRBJ1-2 and V is TRBV5-1; D gene uncertain. This CDR3 is built from 14 residues. Germline V gene lookup returns CDR1 SGHRS and CDR2 YFSETQ. The V end was cut by 0 bases, the J end by 8 bases, with 14 bases between. This CDR3 is CASSLGGGPGGYTF. The CDR3 DNA sequence: TGCGCCAGCAGCTTGGGAGGCGGCCCGGGGGGCTACACCTTC.